This T cell receptor (beta chain) was sequenced during a study of blood T cell repertoires in COVID-19. Study at large: Samples representing acute and convalescent COVID-19 were sourced from the United States, Italy and Spain.

Contact with a PCR-confirmed or clinician-diagnosed COVID-19 case occurred within 2 weeks of entry. Authors' data handling: Nucleated cell counts were estimated from reference gene primer amplification. The repertoire was sequenced with immunoSEQ multiplex PCR; TCRdb's copy has only in-frame clones and lacks some. D and trimming were read from the DNA, whereas the V and J calls and clone size are those reported in that table. This sample has roughly 250,000 clones, with approximately 83% found just once. Only a few counts were recorded for this clone. The germline V gene encodes CDR1 SGHDN and CDR2 FVKESK. The CDR3 sequence is 16 residues long. V shed 1 base, J shed 1 base, and the junction held 4 bases outside the gene matches.

Input material: PBMCs or T cells enriched from blood (not recorded which). The rearrangement links TRBV14 to TRBJ2-1, with TRBD2 identical over 7 bases. The clonotype comes from a woman between 35 and 50 years old who had been exposed to COVID-19. DNA of the CDR3: TGTGCCAGCAGCCAAGGAGCGGGGAGATCCTACAATGAGCAGTTCTTC. Protein product: CASSQGAGRSYNEQFF.